This T cell receptor (beta chain) was documented in a study of T cell repertoires in ileal Crohn's disease (dated by TCRdb to the late 2010s). Describing the broader study: At the time of surgery, 35% of patients were active smokers, and the median duration of disease was approximately 8 years. All patients had surgery for a complication: stricturing disease in 61% and penetrating disease in 39%. About half of the patients received postoperative therapy: about a dozen received thiopurines and 15 to 20 received anti-TNF agents. TCR repertoire analysis was performed in a few dozen Crohn's disease patients drawn from a prospective multicentre cohort. The study ran alongside a multicentre cohort designed to identify predictors of early endoscopic recurrence after ileocolonic resection. Endoscopic postoperative recurrence was defined as a Rutgeerts score above i0. A total of 170 or so mucosal samples from 57 patients were sequenced, with samples obtained at several locations on the surgical specimen and at postoperative endoscopy.

Roughly 500 nanograms of biopsy DNA per sample were submitted for commercial TCRB immunosequencing. A two-step, amplification bias-controlled multiplex PCR was used by Adaptive Biotechnology to amplify CDR3 regions from genomic DNA. In the first PCR, primers covered every V and J gene segment, and in the second PCR, barcodes and Illumina adapters were added. CDR3 libraries were sequenced on an Illumina instrument. Per the original workflow: The analysis used both the pipelines supplied by the vendor and custom analysis of the raw data in R/Bioconductor with R version 3.3.0. Clonality, ranging from 0 to 1, was calculated as the inverse of the normalised Shannon entropy of all productive clones. High-frequency clones were defined as the share of the repertoire occupied by the top 100 clones, with only clones passing a 95% confidence test being retained. The Simpson index measured repertoire diversity, and the Morisita-Horn index measured overlap between samples. TCRdb retrieved this table from immuneACCESS and kept in-frame rearrangements only. Not all clones are present; in checked studies, unresolved V genes account for under half, and no reason is known for the remainder. V, J and clone size are those of that table, while D and trimming were read from the DNA. For this sample there are about 14,000 clones; roughly 78% appear just once. Together, the top ten hold 4% to 5% of the sample.

Findings and caveats that apply to the study as a whole: Only a subgroup of patients, of unstated size, had mucosal CD4 and CD8 T cells sorted and sequenced. Sorted CD8 T cells carried more high-frequency clones than CD4 T cells, suggesting mucosal expansions were mainly CD8. A significantly higher proportion of clonal expansions was observed in active smokers at surgery than in non-smokers (about 25% vs 20%, p=0.02). Endoscopic recurrence was found to be associated with higher high-frequency clone percentages at surgery, and recurrence was observed in all patients with clonality above 26.8% (18/57).

As encoded in the germline V gene, CDR1 is SGHTA while CDR2 is FQGNSA. The CDR3, cysteine through phenylalanine, is 13 amino acids long. CDR3 DNA only is kept here, 39 bases in frame from base 1. To be eligible, patients had to be adults with ileal or ileocolonic Crohn's disease and an indication for ileocolonic resection. Before DNA extraction, whole ileal mucosal biopsies were kept frozen at -80 degrees C. A TRizol-based method was used to extract genomic DNA from the frozen whole biopsies, and the DNA was quantified with a NanoDrop 2000 spectrophotometer. Worth noting for this clone: Its binding antigen is unknown. Base quality data are lacking; no much larger clone is found one base away.

The sequenced material came from ileal tissue. The chain is made from TRBV7-2 and TRBJ2-1; 6 matching bases give a weak D call of TRBD1. This clonotype was obtained from an adult with Crohn's disease. CDR3 sequence: CASANRAYNEQFF. The sequence in DNA is TGTGCGAGCGCGAACAGGGCCTACAATGAGCAGTTCTTC. Extended through the reference TRBV7-2 and TRBJ2-1 proteins, this CDR3 yields the full variable domain: GAGVSQSPSNKVTEKGKDVELRCDPISGHTALYWYRQSLGQGLEFLIYFQGNSAPDKSGLPSDRFSAERTGGSVSTLTIQRTQQEDSAVYLCASANRAYNEQFFGPGTRLTVL.